This entry concerns a single T cell receptor beta chain. The antigen is unknown. The data were obtained in a study of Ad26.COV2.S vaccination and SARS-CoV-2 variants. Study-level information: Participants got Ad26.COV2.S intramuscularly, once or twice 56 days apart.

The protocol was immunoSEQ multiplex PCR, while the TCRdb copy is restricted to in-frame clones and leaves out a portion. The sample shows about 400,000 clones, 83% of them seen only once. Treatment of the sample: 15 to 20 received Ad26.COV2.S at low or high dose, single or two shots; about 5 received placebo; per-sample allocation not given. Sampling took place 63 days after the first vaccine or placebo injection. General study results and limits: Similar non-spike TCR breadth was observed in recipients of vaccine and of placebo.

Germline V lookup: CDR1 MGHDK, CDR2 SYGVNS. This CDR3 region has 14 residues. Trimming removed 3 bases at V and 4 bases at J, with 10 bases between. This clonotype was obtained from a person between 18 and 60 years old who received the Ad26.COV2.S COVID-19 vaccine or a placebo. The chain employs TRBV25-1 and TRBJ2-1; no clear D. The specimen comprised peripheral blood, sampled in a trial of Ad26.COV2.S vaccine versus placebo. CDR3 DNA sequence: TGTGCCAGCAGTGAGTCAGGAACTTACAATGAGCAGTTCTTC. This sequence encodes CASSESGTYNEQFF.